This entry features one T cell receptor beta chain sequence. Its specificity is not known. In germline, CDR1 is SGHTA, CDR2 FQGNSA. V was trimmed by 0 bases and J by 4 bases, leaving 13 bases between them. This CDR3 has 15 residues. Method: immunoSEQ multiplex PCR; TCRdb's copy keeps in-frame clones and lacks some. The sample comprises some 97,000 clones, approximately 90% of which are singletons, and 15% to 20% rests with the top ten. This entry is derived from a study of T cell responses to AZD1222 COVID-19 vaccine. Findings of the study overall: Baseline serology detected seropositivity in only six AZD1222 recipients. Females made up more of the donors, who were largely white British, and clonal diversity may have come out too low. Sampling that yielded the repertoires occurred only after the peak T cell response. Reportedly, nearly half the spike-specific TCRs target unmutated variant regions.

This chain joins TRBV7-2 and TRBJ2-7, with TRBD2 as a possible D gene (5 bases). The sequencing used peripheral blood, collected on day 0 of AZD1222 vaccination. The origin of this receptor is an adult in good health. The CDR3, as DNA: TGTGCCAGCAGCTTAGCGGGGAGCATCAGTTACGAGCAGTACTTC. Protein: CASSLAGSISYEQYF.